This T cell receptor beta chain is drawn from a study of blood T cell repertoires in COVID-19. Study-wide context: Some COVID-19 samples were acute and others convalescent; all came from the United States, Italy and Spain. Sample material is recorded as cDNA or gDNA derived from T cells, B-cell-depleted T cells, or PBMCs.

CDR3 length: 15 amino acids. Trimming removed 1 base from V and 5 bases from J, with 14 bases in between. Looked up from germline, CDR1 is SGHAT and CDR2 is FQDESV (reference sequence). Authors' analysis steps: Reference gene primer amplification gave nucleated cell count estimates. Only in-frame clones appear in the TCRdb table, and some are missing; sequencing was by immunoSEQ multiplex PCR. V and J calls and clone size come straight from that table; D and trimming were deduced from the DNA. This sample has around 63,000 clones; about 76% occur once, and the top ten carry approximately 30%. The chain has TRBV11-1 and TRBJ1-2; D call uncertain. This sequence originates from a woman of 80 years or more with active or convalescent COVID-19. Sequenced input: peripheral blood. CDR3 region: CASSLDRGGTYGYTF. The CDR3 region has the DNA TGTGCCAGCAGCTTAGATCGAGGCGGTACTTATGGCTACACCTTC.